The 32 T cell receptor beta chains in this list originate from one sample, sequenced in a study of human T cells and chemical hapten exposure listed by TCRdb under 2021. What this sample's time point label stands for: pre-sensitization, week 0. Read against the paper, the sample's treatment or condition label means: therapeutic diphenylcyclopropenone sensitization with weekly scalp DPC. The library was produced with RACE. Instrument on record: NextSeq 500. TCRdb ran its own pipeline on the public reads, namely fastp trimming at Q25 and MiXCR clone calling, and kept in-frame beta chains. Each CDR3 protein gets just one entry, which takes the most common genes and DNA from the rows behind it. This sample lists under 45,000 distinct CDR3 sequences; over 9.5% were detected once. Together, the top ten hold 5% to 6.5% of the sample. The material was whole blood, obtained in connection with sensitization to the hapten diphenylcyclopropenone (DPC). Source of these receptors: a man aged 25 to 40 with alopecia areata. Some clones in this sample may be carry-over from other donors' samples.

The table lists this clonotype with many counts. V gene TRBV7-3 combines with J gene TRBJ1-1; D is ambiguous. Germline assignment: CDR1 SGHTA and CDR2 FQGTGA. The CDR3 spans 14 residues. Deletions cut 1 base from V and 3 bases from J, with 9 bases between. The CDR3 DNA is TGTGCCAGCAGCTTAATGGGCGGGTACACTGAAGCTTTCTTT. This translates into CASSLMGGYTEAFF.

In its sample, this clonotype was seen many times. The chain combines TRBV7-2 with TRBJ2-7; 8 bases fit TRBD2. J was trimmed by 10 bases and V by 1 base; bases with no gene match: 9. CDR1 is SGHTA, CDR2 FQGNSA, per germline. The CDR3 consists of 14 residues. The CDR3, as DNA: TGTGCCAGCAGCTTAGGGAGCGGGAGTTCAAACCAGTACGTC. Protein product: CASSLGSGSSNQYV.

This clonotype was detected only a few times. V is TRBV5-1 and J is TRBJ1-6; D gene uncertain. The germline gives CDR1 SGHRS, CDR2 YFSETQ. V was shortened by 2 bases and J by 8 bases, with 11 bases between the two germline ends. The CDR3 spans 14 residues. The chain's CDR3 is CASSFDPPDSPLHF. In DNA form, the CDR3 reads TGCGCCAGCAGCTTCGACCCCCCTGATTCACCCCTCCACTTT.

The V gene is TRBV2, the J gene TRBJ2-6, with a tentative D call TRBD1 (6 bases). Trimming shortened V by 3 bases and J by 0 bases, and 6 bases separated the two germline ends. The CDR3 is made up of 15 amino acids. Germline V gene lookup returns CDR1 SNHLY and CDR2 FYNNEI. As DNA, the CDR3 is TGTGCCAGCAGTGAGGACAGCTCTGGGGCCAACGTCCTGACTTTC. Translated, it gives CASSEDSSGANVLTF. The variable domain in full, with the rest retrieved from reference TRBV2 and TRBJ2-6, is EPEVTQTPSHQVTQMGQEVILRCVPISNHLYFYWYRQILGQKVEFLVSFYNNEISEKSEIFDDQFSVERPDGSNFTLKIRSTKLEDSAMYFCASSEDSSGANVLTFGAGSRLTVL.

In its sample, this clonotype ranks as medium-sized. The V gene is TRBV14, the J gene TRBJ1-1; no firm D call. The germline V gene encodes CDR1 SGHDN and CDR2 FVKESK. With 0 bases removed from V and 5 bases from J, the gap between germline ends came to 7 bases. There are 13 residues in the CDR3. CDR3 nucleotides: TGTGCCAGCAGCCAAGACGTCTGGACTGAAGCTTTCTTT. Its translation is CASSQDVWTEAFF.

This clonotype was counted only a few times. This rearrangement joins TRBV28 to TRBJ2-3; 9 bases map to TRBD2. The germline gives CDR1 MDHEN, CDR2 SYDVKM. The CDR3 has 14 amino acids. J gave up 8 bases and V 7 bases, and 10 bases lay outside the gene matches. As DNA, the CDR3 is TGTGCCAGCAACTTACTAGCGGGCCAAGCTACGCAGTATTTT. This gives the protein CASNLLAGQATQYF.

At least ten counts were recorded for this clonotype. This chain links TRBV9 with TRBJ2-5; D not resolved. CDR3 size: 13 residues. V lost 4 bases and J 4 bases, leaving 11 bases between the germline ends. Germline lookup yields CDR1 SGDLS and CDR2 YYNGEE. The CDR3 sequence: CASSPDIGETQYF. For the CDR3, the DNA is TGTGCCAGCAGCCCCGACATTGGAGAGACCCAGTACTTC.

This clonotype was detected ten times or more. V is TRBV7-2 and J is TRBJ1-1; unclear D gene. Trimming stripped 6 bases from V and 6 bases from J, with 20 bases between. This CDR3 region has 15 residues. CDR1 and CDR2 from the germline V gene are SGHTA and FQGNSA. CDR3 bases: TGTGCCAGCAGTCGTGCCCCCCTGAGTGTCTCTGAAGCTTTCTTT. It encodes CASSRAPLSVSEAFF.

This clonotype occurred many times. The CDR3 loop reads CASSPLGVGEKLFF. The CDR3 bases are TGTGCCAGCTCACCACTGGGTGTCGGTGAAAAACTGTTTTTT. This chain connects TRBV18 to TRBJ1-4, with D uncertain. V was pared by 1 base and J by 7 bases, with 10 bases between. The germline CDR1 and CDR2 sequences are KGHSH and LQKENI. The CDR3 contains 14 residues.

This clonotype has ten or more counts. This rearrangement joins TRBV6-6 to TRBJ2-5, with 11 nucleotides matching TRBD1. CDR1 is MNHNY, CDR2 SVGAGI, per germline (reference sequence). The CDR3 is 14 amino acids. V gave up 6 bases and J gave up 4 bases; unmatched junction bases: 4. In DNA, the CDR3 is TGTGCCAGCAGGCGGACAGGGGGCGCAGAGACCCAGTACTTC. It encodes CASRRTGGAETQYF.

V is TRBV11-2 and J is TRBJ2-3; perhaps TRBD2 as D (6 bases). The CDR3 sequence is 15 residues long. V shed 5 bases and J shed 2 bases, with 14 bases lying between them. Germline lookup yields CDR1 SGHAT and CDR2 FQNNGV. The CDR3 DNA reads TGTGCCAGCAGCCGCGAGCGGGCATACACAGATACGCAGTATTTT. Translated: CASSRERAYTDTQYF.

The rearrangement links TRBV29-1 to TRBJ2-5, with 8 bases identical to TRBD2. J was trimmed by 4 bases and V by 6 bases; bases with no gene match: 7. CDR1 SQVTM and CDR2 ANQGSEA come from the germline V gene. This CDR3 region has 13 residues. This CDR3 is CSVSFGRGETQYF. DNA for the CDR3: TGCAGCGTCAGCTTCGGGAGGGGAGAGACCCAGTACTTC.

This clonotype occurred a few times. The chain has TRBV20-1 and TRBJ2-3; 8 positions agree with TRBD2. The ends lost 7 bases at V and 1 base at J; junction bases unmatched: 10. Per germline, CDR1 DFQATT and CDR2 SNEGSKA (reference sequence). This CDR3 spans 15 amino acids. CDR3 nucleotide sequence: TGCAGTGGGGCCGGAGCGGGAGCCGGCACAGATACGCAGTATTTT. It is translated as CSGAGAGAGTDTQYF.

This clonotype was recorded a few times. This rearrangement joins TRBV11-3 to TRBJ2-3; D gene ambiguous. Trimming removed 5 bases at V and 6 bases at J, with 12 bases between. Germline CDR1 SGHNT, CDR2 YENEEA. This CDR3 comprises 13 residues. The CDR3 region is CASSLSPTDTQYF. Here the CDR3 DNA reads TGTGCCAGCAGCCTTTCTCCGACGGATACGCAGTATTTT.

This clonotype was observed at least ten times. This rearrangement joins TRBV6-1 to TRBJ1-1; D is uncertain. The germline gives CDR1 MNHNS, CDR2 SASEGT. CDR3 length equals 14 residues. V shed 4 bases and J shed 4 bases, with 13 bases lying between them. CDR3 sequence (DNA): TGTGCCAGCAGTGCATCGGGTAGGGTCACTGAAGCTTTCTTT. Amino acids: CASSASGRVTEAFF.

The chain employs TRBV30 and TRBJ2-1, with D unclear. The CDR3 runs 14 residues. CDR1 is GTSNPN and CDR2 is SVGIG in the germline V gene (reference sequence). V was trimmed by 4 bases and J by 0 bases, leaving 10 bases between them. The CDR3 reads CAWNIVSSYNEQFF. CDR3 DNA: TGTGCCTGGAATATAGTAAGCTCCTACAATGAGCAGTTCTTC.

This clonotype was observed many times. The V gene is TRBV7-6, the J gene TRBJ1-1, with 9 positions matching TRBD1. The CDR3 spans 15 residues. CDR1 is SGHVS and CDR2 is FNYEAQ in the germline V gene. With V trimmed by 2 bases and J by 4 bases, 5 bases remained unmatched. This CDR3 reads CASSLSTGGSTEAFF. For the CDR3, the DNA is TGTGCCAGCAGCTTATCGACAGGGGGGTCCACTGAAGCTTTCTTT.

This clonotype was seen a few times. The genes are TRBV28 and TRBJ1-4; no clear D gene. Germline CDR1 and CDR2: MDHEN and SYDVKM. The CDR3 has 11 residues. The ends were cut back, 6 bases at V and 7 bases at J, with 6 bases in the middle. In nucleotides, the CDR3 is TGTGCCAGCAGGGGGTTTGAAAAACTGTTTTTT. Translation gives CASRGFEKLFF.

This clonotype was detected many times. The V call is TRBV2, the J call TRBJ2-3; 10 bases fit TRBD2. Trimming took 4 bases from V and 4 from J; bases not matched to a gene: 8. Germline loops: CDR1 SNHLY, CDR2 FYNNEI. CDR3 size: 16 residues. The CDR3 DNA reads TGTGCCAGCAGTGGATTGGCTAGCGGGAGTGCAGATACGCAGTATTTT. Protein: CASSGLASGSADTQYF.

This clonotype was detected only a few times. This CDR3 reads CATSAGITQYF. The CDR3 nucleotides read TGTGCCACCAGCGCGGGGATCACGCAGTATTTT. The rearrangement joins TRBV15 to TRBJ2-3; tentative D call: TRBD2 (6 bases). Trimming left V 5 bases short and J 9 bases short, with 9 bases between. This CDR3 comprises 11 residues. CDR1 and CDR2 (germline): LNHNV, YYDKDF (reference sequence).

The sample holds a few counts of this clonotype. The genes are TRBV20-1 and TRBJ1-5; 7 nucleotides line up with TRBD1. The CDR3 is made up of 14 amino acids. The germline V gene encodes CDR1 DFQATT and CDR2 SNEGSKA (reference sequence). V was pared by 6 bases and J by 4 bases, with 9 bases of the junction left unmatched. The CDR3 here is CSAPRQGPNQPQHF. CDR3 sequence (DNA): TGCAGTGCGCCACGACAGGGACCAAATCAGCCCCAGCATTTT.

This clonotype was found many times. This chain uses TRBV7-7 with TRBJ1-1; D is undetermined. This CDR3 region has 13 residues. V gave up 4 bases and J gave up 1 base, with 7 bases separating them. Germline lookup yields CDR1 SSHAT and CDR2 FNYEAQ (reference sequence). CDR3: CASSSSPNTEAFF. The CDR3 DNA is TGTGCCAGCAGCTCCTCCCCGAACACTGAAGCTTTCTTT.

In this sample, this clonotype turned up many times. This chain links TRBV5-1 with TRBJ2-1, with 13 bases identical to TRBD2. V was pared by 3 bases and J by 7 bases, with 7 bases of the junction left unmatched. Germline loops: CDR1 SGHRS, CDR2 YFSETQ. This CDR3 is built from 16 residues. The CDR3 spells CASSWETSGRLNEQFF. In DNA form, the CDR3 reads TGCGCCAGCAGCTGGGAGACTAGCGGGAGGTTAAATGAGCAGTTCTTC.

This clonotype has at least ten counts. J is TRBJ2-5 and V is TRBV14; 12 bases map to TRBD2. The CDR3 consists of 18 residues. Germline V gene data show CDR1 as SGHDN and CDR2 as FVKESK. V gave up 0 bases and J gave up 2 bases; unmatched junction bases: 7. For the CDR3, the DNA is TGTGCCAGCAGCCAAGAGTGGATAACTAGCGGGAGGCAAGAGACCCAGTACTTC. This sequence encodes CASSQEWITSGRQETQYF.

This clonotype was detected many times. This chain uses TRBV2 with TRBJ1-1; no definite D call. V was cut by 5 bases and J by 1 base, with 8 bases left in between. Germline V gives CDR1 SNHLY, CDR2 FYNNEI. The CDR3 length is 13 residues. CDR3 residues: CASSPNKNTEAFF. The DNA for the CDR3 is TGTGCCAGCAGTCCTAACAAGAACACTGAAGCTTTCTTT.

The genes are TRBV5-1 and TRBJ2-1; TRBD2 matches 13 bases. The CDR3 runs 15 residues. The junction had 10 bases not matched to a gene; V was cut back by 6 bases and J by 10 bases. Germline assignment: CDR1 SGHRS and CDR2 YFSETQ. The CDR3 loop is CASTSGLAGAWEQFF. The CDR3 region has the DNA TGCGCCAGCACCTCCGGACTAGCGGGGGCTTGGGAGCAGTTCTTC.

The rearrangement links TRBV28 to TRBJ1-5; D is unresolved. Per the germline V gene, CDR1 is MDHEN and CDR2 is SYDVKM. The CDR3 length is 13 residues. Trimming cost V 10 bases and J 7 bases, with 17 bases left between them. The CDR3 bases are TGTGCCACAAGAAGAGGGAATTGGCAGCCCCAGCATTTT. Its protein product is CATRRGNWQPQHF.

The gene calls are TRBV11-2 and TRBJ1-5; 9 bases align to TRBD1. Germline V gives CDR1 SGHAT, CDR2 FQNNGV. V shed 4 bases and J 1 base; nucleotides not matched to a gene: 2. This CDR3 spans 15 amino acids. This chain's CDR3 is CASSSGQGSNQPQHF. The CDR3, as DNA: TGTGCCAGCAGCTCGGGACAGGGCAGCAATCAGCCCCAGCATTTT.

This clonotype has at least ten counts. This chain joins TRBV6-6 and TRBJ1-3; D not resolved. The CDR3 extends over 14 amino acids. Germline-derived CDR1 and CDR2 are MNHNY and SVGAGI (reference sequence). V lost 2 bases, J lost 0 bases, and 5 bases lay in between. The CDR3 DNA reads TGTGCCAGCAGTTACGGCAGCTCTGGAAACACCATATATTTT. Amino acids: CASSYGSSGNTIYF.

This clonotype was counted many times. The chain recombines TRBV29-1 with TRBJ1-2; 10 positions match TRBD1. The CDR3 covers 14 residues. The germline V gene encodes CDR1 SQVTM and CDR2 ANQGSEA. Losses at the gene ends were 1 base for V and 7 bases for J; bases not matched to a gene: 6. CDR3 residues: CSVEADRGLGGYTF. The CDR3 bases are TGCAGCGTTGAAGCAGACAGGGGGCTAGGTGGCTACACCTTC.

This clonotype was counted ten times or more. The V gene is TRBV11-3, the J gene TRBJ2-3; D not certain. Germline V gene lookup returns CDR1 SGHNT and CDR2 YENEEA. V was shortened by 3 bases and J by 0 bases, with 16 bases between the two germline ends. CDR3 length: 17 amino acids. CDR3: CASSFSIAFASTDTQYF. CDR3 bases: TGTGCCAGCAGCTTTTCCATAGCATTCGCTAGCACAGATACGCAGTATTTT.

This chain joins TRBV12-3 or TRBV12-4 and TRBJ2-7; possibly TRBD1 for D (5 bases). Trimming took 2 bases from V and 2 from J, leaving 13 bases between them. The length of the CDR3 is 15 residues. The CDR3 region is CASSLLAGRTYEQYF. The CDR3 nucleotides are TGTGCCAGCAGTTTACTGGCAGGGCGGACCTACGAGCAGTACTTC.